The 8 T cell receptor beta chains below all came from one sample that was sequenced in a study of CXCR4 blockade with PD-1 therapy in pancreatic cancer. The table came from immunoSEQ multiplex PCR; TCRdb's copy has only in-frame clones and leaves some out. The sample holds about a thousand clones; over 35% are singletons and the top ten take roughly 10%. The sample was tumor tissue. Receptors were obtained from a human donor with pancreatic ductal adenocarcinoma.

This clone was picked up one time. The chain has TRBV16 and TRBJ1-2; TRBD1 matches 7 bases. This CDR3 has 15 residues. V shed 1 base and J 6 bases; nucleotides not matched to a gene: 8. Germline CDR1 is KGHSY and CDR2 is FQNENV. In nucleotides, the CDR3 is TGTGCCAGCAGCCAATTCGGAGGGGGCGGGGATGGCTACACCTTC. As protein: CASSQFGGGGDGYTF.

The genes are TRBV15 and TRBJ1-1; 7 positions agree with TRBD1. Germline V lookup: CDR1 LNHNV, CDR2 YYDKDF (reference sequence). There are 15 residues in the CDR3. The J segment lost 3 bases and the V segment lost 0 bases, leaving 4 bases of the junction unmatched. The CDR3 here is CATSRDYRGDTEAFF. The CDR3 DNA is TGTGCCACCAGCAGAGATTACAGGGGAGACACTGAAGCTTTCTTT.

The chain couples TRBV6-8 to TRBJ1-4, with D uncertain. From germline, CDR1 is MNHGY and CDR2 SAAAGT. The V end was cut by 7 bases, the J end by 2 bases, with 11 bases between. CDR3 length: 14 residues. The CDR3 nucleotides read TGTGCCAGCACCGGACGTCCGACTAATGAAAAACTGTTTTTT. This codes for CASTGRPTNEKLFF.

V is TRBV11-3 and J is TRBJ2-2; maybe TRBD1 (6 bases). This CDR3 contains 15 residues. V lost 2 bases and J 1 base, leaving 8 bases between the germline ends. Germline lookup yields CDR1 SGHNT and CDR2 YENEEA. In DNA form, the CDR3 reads TGTGCCAGCAGCTTATGGGGGCTGAACACCGGGGAGCTGTTTTTT. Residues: CASSLWGLNTGELFF.

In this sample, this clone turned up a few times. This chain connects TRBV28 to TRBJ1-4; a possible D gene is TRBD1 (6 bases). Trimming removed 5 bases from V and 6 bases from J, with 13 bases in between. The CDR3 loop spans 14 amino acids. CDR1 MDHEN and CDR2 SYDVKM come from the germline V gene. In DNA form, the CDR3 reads TGTGCCAGCAGTAGCGACAGGCGAGATGAAAAACTGTTTTTT. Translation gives CASSSDRRDEKLFF.

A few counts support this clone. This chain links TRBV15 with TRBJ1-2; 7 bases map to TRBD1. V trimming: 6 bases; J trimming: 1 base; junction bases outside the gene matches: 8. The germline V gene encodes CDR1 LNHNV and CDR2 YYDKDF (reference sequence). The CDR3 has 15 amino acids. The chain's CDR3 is CATRENRGLNYGYTF. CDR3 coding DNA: TGTGCCACCAGAGAAAACAGGGGTCTTAACTATGGCTACACCTTC.

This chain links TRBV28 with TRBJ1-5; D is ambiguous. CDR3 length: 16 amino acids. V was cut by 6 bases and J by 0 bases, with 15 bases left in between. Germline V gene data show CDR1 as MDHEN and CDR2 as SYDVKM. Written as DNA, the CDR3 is TGTGCCAGCAGGCGATGGCGGGAACTTAGCAATCAGCCCCAGCATTTT. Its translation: CASRRWRELSNQPQHF.

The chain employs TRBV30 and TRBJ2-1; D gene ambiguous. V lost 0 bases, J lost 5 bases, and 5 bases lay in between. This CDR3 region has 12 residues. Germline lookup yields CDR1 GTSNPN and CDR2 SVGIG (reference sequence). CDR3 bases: TGTGCCTGGAGTGTACAGCACAATGAGCAGTTCTTC. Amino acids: CAWSVQHNEQFF.